The 19 T cell receptor beta chains below come from one sample, sequenced in a study of blood T cells in healthy people across ages. A sample-barcoded 5' primer and a J-beta primer mix were used in a second PCR of roughly 7 to 11 cycles. Via MiXCR, TCRdb re-called the 5' RACE reads, giving one row per CDR3 protein. This sample has some 1.1 million distinct CDR3 sequences; 35% to 40% occur once, and the top ten carry about 12%. The sequenced sample was blood. Receptor source: a man aged 18 to 29 in good health.

In this sample, this clonotype turned up a few times. V usage is TRBV7-2 and J usage is TRBJ2-1; TRBD2 aligns across 9 bases. The V and J ends lost 0 bases and 4 bases, in that order; junction bases with no gene match: 16. Per germline, CDR1 SGHTA and CDR2 FQGNSA. The CDR3 sequence is 20 residues long. CDR3 DNA: TGTGCCAGCAGCTTAGCGCGCTTCCCAGCGGGGGGTCTCGTATACAATGAGCAGTTCTTC. Amino acid sequence: CASSLARFPAGGLVYNEQFF. Complete variable domain (other parts from reference TRBV7-2 and TRBJ2-1): GAGVSQSPSNKVTEKGKDVELRCDPISGHTALYWYRQSLGQGLEFLIYFQGNSAPDKSGLPSDRFSAERTGGSVSTLTIQRTQQEDSAVYLCASSLARFPAGGLVYNEQFFGPGTRLTVL.

The chain is built from TRBV11-3 and TRBJ2-5; 7 bases line up with TRBD2. Germline V CDR1 and CDR2: SGHNT, YENEEA. The V segment lost 1 base and the J segment 4 bases; nucleotides outside the gene matches: 9. The CDR3 is made up of 16 amino acids. CDR3 nucleotide sequence: TGTGCCAGCAGCTTAGGTCTATCGGAGCGGGGAGAGACCCAGTACTTC. This gives the protein CASSLGLSERGETQYF.

The CDR3 region has the DNA TGTGCCAGCAGCCAAGATTCGGCGAGTGAAAAACTGTTTTTT. Its translation is CASSQDSASEKLFF. The rearrangement joins TRBV3-1 to TRBJ1-4; D not resolved. Per germline, CDR1 LGHDT and CDR2 YNNKEL (reference sequence). This CDR3 has 14 amino acids. V lost 0 bases, J lost 7 bases, and 9 bases lay in between.

J is TRBJ2-5 and V is TRBV20-1; perhaps D is TRBD1 or TRBD2 (5 bases each). Near its end, the DNA agrees better with TRBJ2-7, so the J call may be wrong. The CDR3 totals 15 residues. The V gene's germline CDR1 is DFQATT and CDR2 SNEGSKA (reference sequence). The CDR3, as DNA: TGCAGTGCTAGAGATGAGGGGACCAGAGGGGACGAGCAGTACTTC. Protein: CSARDEGTRGDEQYF.

CDR3 nucleotide sequence: TGTGCCAGCAGCCAAGACAATGGCTATGGCTACACCTTC. Encoded protein: CASSQDNGYGYTF. This chain connects TRBV14 to TRBJ1-2; no clear D gene. This CDR3 spans 13 amino acids. In germline, CDR1 is SGHDN, CDR2 FVKESK. V gave up 0 bases and J gave up 4 bases, with 6 bases separating them.

The chain carries TRBV7-6 and TRBJ1-5; 7 nucleotides line up with TRBD1. CDR3 length equals 15 residues. V trimming: 5 bases; J trimming: 0 bases; junction bases outside the gene matches: 4. Germline V lookup: CDR1 SGHVS, CDR2 FNYEAQ. CDR3 sequence: CASSIRTGSNQPQHF. The DNA of the CDR3 is TGTGCCAGCAGCATCCGGACAGGTAGCAATCAGCCCCAGCATTTT.

The CDR3 region has the DNA TGTGCCAGCAGTGAGCCCCTCCCCAGACGATCCCCGAATGAGCAGTTCTTC. This gives the protein CASSEPLPRRSPNEQFF. The chain combines TRBV6-1 with TRBJ2-1; D uncertain. V was trimmed by 3 bases and J by 7 bases, leaving 22 bases between them. The CDR3 sequence is 17 residues long. Germline CDR1 is MNHNS and CDR2 is SASEGT.

In this sample, this clonotype turned up a few times. The gene calls are TRBV20-1 and TRBJ1-2; 10 bases fit TRBD1. Looked up from germline, CDR1 is DFQATT and CDR2 is SNEGSKA (reference sequence). V trimming: 1 base; J trimming: 5 bases; junction bases outside the gene matches: 7. The CDR3 consists of 15 residues. The DNA of the CDR3 is TGCAGTGCTAGAGCGACAGGGGGCGCGGATTATGGCTACACCTTC. Translating gives CSARATGGADYGYTF.

V usage is TRBV7-9 and J usage is TRBJ1-1; D is undetermined. Germline CDR1 SEHNR, CDR2 FQNEAQ (reference sequence). CDR3 length: 15 amino acids. Trimming took 2 bases from V and 4 from J, leaving 14 bases between them. The CDR3 here is CASSLPRRLGTEAFF. CDR3 sequence (DNA): TGTGCCAGCAGCTTACCTCGCCGGTTGGGCACTGAAGCTTTCTTT.

This chain links TRBV6-5 with TRBJ1-1; TRBD1 is a possible D gene (6 bases). Germline lookup yields CDR1 MNHEY and CDR2 SVGAGI. V was cut by 4 bases and J by 2 bases, with 11 bases left in between. There are 14 residues in the CDR3. This chain's CDR3 is CASSWTESNTEAFF. CDR3 coding DNA: TGTGCCAGCAGTTGGACAGAATCCAACACTGAAGCTTTCTTT.

The rearrangement links TRBV7-2 to TRBJ2-4; no definite D call. The end of the DNA aligns better with TRBJ2-7, so the J call may be wrong. The CDR3 has 13 residues. Germline V gene sequence: CDR1 SGHTA, CDR2 FQGNSA. In DNA form, the CDR3 reads TGTGCCAGCAGCTTAGTTACCGGCTACGAGCAGTACTTC. Residues: CASSLVTGYEQYF.

A few counts support this clonotype. The rearrangement links TRBV4-3 to TRBJ1-1; D is undetermined. Trimming took 1 base from V and 6 from J, leaving 15 bases between them. The CDR3 has 15 residues. Germline V gene lookup returns CDR1 LGHNA and CDR2 YSLEER. CDR3 in amino acids: CASSQVTGVGSEAFF. As DNA, the CDR3 is TGCGCCAGCAGCCAAGTCACGGGCGTCGGGTCTGAAGCTTTCTTT.

The chain employs TRBV12-5 and TRBJ1-2; D possibly corresponds to TRBD1 (6 bases). V was clipped by 1 base and J by 8 bases, with 17 bases between them. The CDR3 length is 15 residues. Germline assignment: CDR1 LGHNT and CDR2 FRNRAP. The CDR3 sequence: CASGLGTGSVRGYTF. CDR3 nucleotide sequence: TGTGCTAGTGGTTTGGGTACAGGGTCTGTGAGAGGCTACACCTTC.

This clonotype showed up just a few times. The chain recombines TRBV5-1 with TRBJ1-2, with D possibly matching TRBD1 (5 bases). The CDR3 covers 16 residues. V was cut by 0 bases and J by 6 bases, with 18 bases left in between. In germline, CDR1 is SGHRS, CDR2 YFSETQ. Here the CDR3 DNA reads TGCGCCAGCAGCTTGGGTACTATGGGGGGTGTCGATGGCTACACCTTC. It specifies CASSLGTMGGVDGYTF. Full variable domain (remainder filled in from reference TRBV5-1 and TRBJ1-2): KAGVTQTPRYLIKTRGQQVTLSCSPISGHRSVSWYQQTPGQGLQFLFEYFSETQRNKGNFPGRFSGRQFSNSRSEMNVSTLELGDSALYLCASSLGTMGGVDGYTFGSGTRLTVV.

The chain recombines TRBV7-2 with TRBJ2-3; D unclear. V was pared by 5 bases and J by 6 bases, with 12 bases between. The length of the CDR3 is 13 residues. CDR1 is SGHTA and CDR2 is FQGNSA in the germline V gene. The chain's CDR3 is CASSPNTGDTQYF. The CDR3 region has the DNA TGTGCCAGCAGCCCAAACACTGGGGATACGCAGTATTTT.

This clonotype was observed a few times. The CDR3 DNA follows: TGTGCCAGCAGCTTAGTAGAGTTTCCGGGACAGGGGAACTATGGCTACACCTTC. It is translated as CASSLVEFPGQGNYGYTF. J is TRBJ1-2 and V is TRBV7-2, with 10 positions matching TRBD1. Looked up from germline, CDR1 is SGHTA and CDR2 is FQGNSA. V dropped 1 base and J dropped 2; count of bases not matched to a gene: 10. The CDR3 is 18 residues long.

The chain couples TRBV29-1 to TRBJ2-3; D could derive from TRBD1 or TRBD2 (5 bases each). V dropped 0 bases and J dropped 4 bases, with 17 bases sitting between them. Per germline, CDR1 SQVTM and CDR2 ANQGSEA. There are 16 residues in the CDR3. Written as DNA, the CDR3 is TGCAGCGTTGAAGATCTAGGGATAGGGACCCCAGATACGCAGTATTTT. It translates to CSVEDLGIGTPDTQYF.

The CDR3 protein is CASSSQVAEQYF. As DNA, the CDR3 is TGTGCCAGCAGCTCGCAGGTCGCGGAGCAGTACTTC. The chain combines TRBV11-1 with TRBJ2-7, with D uncertain. Germline loops: CDR1 SGHAT, CDR2 FQDESV (reference sequence). The CDR3 has 12 residues. Trimming left V 4 bases short and J 7 bases short, with 11 bases between.

This chain connects TRBV9 to TRBJ2-7; a weak D match, TRBD2 (5 bases). The germline gives CDR1 SGDLS, CDR2 YYNGEE. CDR3 length equals 14 residues. V was shortened by 4 bases and J by 3 bases, with 14 bases between the two germline ends. The CDR3 DNA is TGTGCCAGCAGCCCCCGACTACAATACTACGAGCAGTACTTC. Amino acids: CASSPRLQYYEQYF.